The 26 T cell receptor beta chains in this list originate from one sample, sequenced in a study of blood T cell repertoires in COVID-19. The protocol was immunoSEQ multiplex PCR, while the TCRdb copy is restricted to in-frame clones and leaves out a portion. The table lists under 80,000 clones, 87% of them singletons. Input material: peripheral blood. The receptors shown here come from a man aged 55 to 70 with acute or convalescent COVID-19.

The chain couples TRBV4-2 to TRBJ2-1, with D maybe TRBD2 (5 bases). From germline, CDR1 is LGHNA and CDR2 YNFKEQ. The CDR3 runs to 18 residues. V was pared by 0 bases and J by 0 bases, with 15 bases between. The CDR3 DNA sequence: TGTGCCAGCAGCCAAGATGAGGCCCGAGGGAGCTCCTACAATGAGCAGTTCTTC. Translating gives CASSQDEARGSSYNEQFF.

This clone appeared once. The gene calls are TRBV9 and TRBJ2-7, with a tentative D call TRBD2 (7 bases). This CDR3 spans 18 amino acids. The V gene's germline CDR1 is SGDLS and CDR2 YYNGEE. Deletions cut 0 bases from V and 4 bases from J, with 23 bases between. This CDR3 reads CASSVGAGDAAGEYEQYF. The CDR3 region has the DNA TGTGCCAGCAGCGTAGGGGCAGGGGATGCGGCGGGGGAATACGAGCAGTACTTC.

V and J are TRBV30 and TRBJ1-1; D perhaps matches TRBD1 (5 bases). CDR1 is GTSNPN, CDR2 SVGIG, per germline (reference sequence). Deletions cut 3 bases from V and 0 bases from J, with 8 bases between. This CDR3 spans 13 amino acids. CDR3 coding DNA: TGTGCCTGGAGCCGGGGGTTGAACACTGAAGCTTTCTTT. Translation: CAWSRGLNTEAFF.

The chain carries TRBV2 and TRBJ2-3; the match to TRBD1 covers 9 bases. CDR1 is SNHLY and CDR2 is FYNNEI in the germline V gene. This CDR3 is 14 amino acids long. Trimming took 3 bases from V and 3 from J; bases not matched to a gene: 1. This CDR3 reads CASSEGQGTDTQYF. The CDR3 region has the DNA TGTGCCAGCAGTGAGGGACAGGGAACAGATACGCAGTATTTT.

This chain connects TRBV27 to TRBJ2-1; TRBD1 might be the D (5 bases). The CDR3 is 13 amino acids. V gave up 4 bases and J gave up 9 bases, with 13 bases separating them. Germline assignment: CDR1 MNHEY and CDR2 SMNVEV (reference sequence). CDR3 loop: CASSSQGRGEQFF. CDR3 in DNA: TGTGCCAGCAGTTCCCAGGGTAGGGGTGAGCAGTTCTTC.

The rearrangement uses TRBV27 and TRBJ1-1; no clear D. Deletions cut 4 bases from V and 4 bases from J, with 13 bases between. The CDR3 runs 14 residues. The germline gives CDR1 MNHEY, CDR2 SMNVEV (reference sequence). In DNA, the CDR3 is TGTGCCAGCAGTTCAAGGACGGGAATCACTGAAGCTTTCTTT. Translation: CASSSRTGITEAFF.

The V call is TRBV4-1, the J call TRBJ1-4; D remains ambiguous. The CDR3 totals 17 residues. Germline V gene sequence: CDR1 MGHRA, CDR2 YSYEKL. The V end lost 5 bases, the J end lost 2 bases, and 18 bases lay between the germline ends. The CDR3 DNA is TGCGCCAGCAGCAAATCGCCGAATGGCGGGACTAATGAAAAACTGTTTTTT. Translated: CASSKSPNGGTNEKLFF.

This sequence joins TRBV19 and TRBJ2-7; TRBD1 agrees at 8 bases. CDR1 LNHDA and CDR2 SQIVND come from the germline V gene (reference sequence). V was pared by 0 bases and J by 6 bases, with 4 bases of the junction left unmatched. The CDR3 contains 14 residues. The CDR3 spells CASSIEKTGGEQYF. DNA for the CDR3: TGTGCCAGTAGTATAGAAAAAACAGGGGGCGAGCAGTACTTC.

This chain links TRBV4-3 with TRBJ1-2; tentative D call: TRBD1 (6 bases). The CDR3 consists of 15 residues. Between the trimmed V and J ends, which lost 0 bases and 0 bases, there was a span of 8 bases. Per germline, CDR1 LGHNA and CDR2 YSLEER. For the CDR3, the DNA is TGCGCCAGCAGCCAAGATGGGGGCACTAACTATGGCTACACCTTC. Translating it yields CASSQDGGTNYGYTF.

The gene calls are TRBV5-5 and TRBJ1-4; no clear D gene. V was clipped by 4 bases and J by 8 bases, with 12 bases between them. Germline V gene data show CDR1 as SGHKS and CDR2 as YYEKEE (reference sequence). This CDR3 is 13 amino acids long. DNA of the CDR3: TGTGCCAGCAGCGCCGCCGGGAGGGAAAAACTGTTTTTT. Its protein product is CASSAAGREKLFF.

The V gene is TRBV20-1, the J gene TRBJ1-5, with TRBD1 matching 7 bases. This CDR3 is built from 14 residues. Germline lookup yields CDR1 DFQATT and CDR2 SNEGSKA (reference sequence). Losses at the gene ends were 4 bases for V and 2 bases for J; bases not matched to a gene: 5. CDR3 sequence reads: CSATEGAGNQPQHF. CDR3 DNA: TGCAGTGCTACTGAGGGGGCGGGCAATCAGCCCCAGCATTTT.

The chain carries TRBV7-2 and TRBJ1-1, with 7 bases aligning to TRBD1. From germline, CDR1 is SGHTA and CDR2 FQGNSA. This CDR3 is 14 amino acids long. V lost 4 bases and J lost 5; bases outside the gene matches: 7. CDR3 sequence (DNA): TGTGCCAGCAGCTGGAGGGCAGGGGGAACTGAAGCTTTCTTT. This gives the protein CASSWRAGGTEAFF.

The chain employs TRBV6-1 and TRBJ2-1, with D possibly being TRBD1 (6 bases). Germline values: CDR1 MNHNS, CDR2 SASEGT. V was trimmed by 1 base and J by 7 bases, leaving 14 bases between them. The CDR3 consists of 15 residues. The CDR3 coding sequence is TGTGCCAGCAGTGAAGAATGGGGGCTCGGTAATGAGCAGTTCTTC. Encoded protein: CASSEEWGLGNEQFF.

V usage is TRBV2 and J usage is TRBJ2-3; possible D gene TRBD1, 6 bases. Trimming shortened V by 10 bases and J by 2 bases, and 10 bases separated the two germline ends. The CDR3 is 12 residues long. Germline V lookup: CDR1 SNHLY, CDR2 FYNNEI. The CDR3 sequence: CAIEGDTDTQYF. CDR3 in DNA: TGTGCCATCGAGGGGGACACAGATACGCAGTATTTT.

The chain recombines TRBV9 with TRBJ2-3, with 8 bases identical to TRBD1. The CDR3 totals 14 residues. V was pared by 1 base and J by 5 bases, with 3 bases of the junction left unmatched. Per germline, CDR1 SGDLS and CDR2 YYNGEE. CDR3 in amino acids: CASSVQGAGDTQYF. CDR3 nucleotides: TGTGCCAGCAGCGTACAGGGGGCCGGAGATACGCAGTATTTT.

The chain recombines TRBV7-2 with TRBJ1-4; D unresolved. V lost 10 bases and J 3 bases, leaving 12 bases between the germline ends. The CDR3 runs to 13 residues. CDR1 is SGHTA, CDR2 FQGNSA, per germline. CDR3 DNA sequence: TGTGCCAAGCGGGAGGGAGCTAATGAAAAACTGTTTTTT. It is translated as CAKREGANEKLFF.

The chain is built from TRBV25-1 and TRBJ1-2; D possibly corresponds to TRBD1 (5 bases). CDR1 and CDR2 from the germline V gene are MGHDK and SYGVNS. V lost 3 bases and J 6 bases, leaving 20 bases between the germline ends. The CDR3 is 16 residues long. The CDR3 DNA reads as TGTGCCAGCAGTGATTACCGTGGGGGGGAGATAGATGGCTACACCTTC. This codes for CASSDYRGGEIDGYTF.

This chain uses TRBV2 with TRBJ2-7; 7 bases match TRBD1. The CDR3 length is 14 residues. The trim removed 7 bases at V and 3 bases at J, leaving 9 bases unmatched. The germline CDR1 and CDR2 sequences are SNHLY and FYNNEI. The CDR3, as DNA: TGTGCCAGCATCGGGGACAGTTCAATCTACGAGCAGTACTTC. It encodes CASIGDSSIYEQYF.

This sequence joins TRBV7-2 and TRBJ1-2; TRBD1 aligns across 9 bases. J was trimmed by 5 bases and V by 2 bases; bases with no gene match: 3. The CDR3 is 14 amino acids. Germline values: CDR1 SGHTA, CDR2 FQGNSA. The DNA for the CDR3 is TGTGCCAGCAGCTTACGTGGGACAGGGTATGGCTACACCTTC. It yields the protein CASSLRGTGYGYTF.

The CDR3 spells CASSLAQGTYGYTF. The CDR3 DNA sequence: TGTGCCAGCAGCTTAGCGCAGGGGACCTATGGCTACACCTTC. The V gene is TRBV7-8, the J gene TRBJ1-2; a weak D match, TRBD1 (6 bases). The ends were cut back, 0 bases at V and 4 bases at J, with 9 bases in the middle. The CDR3 is made up of 14 amino acids. CDR1 and CDR2 from the germline V gene are SGHVS and FQNEAQ.

The J gene is TRBJ1-1, the V gene TRBV4-3; 7 bases are a match to TRBD1. The CDR3 totals 14 residues. The trim removed 0 bases at V and 5 bases at J, leaving 3 bases unmatched. Germline V gene lookup returns CDR1 LGHNA and CDR2 YSLEER. CDR3 sequence reads: CASSQDGGQTEAFF. CDR3 in DNA: TGCGCCAGCAGCCAAGATGGGGGACAGACTGAAGCTTTCTTT.

The chain has TRBV19 and TRBJ2-5; 7 bases fit TRBD2. The CDR3 has 13 amino acids. Germline CDR1 is LNHDA and CDR2 is SQIVND (reference sequence). V trimming: 5 bases; J trimming: 5 bases; junction bases outside the gene matches: 5. The CDR3 reads CASSRQGGETQYF. In DNA form, the CDR3 reads TGTGCCAGTAGTCGTCAGGGAGGGGAGACCCAGTACTTC.

J is TRBJ1-1 and V is TRBV19; 8 bases are shared with TRBD1. Germline V gene lookup returns CDR1 LNHDA and CDR2 SQIVND (reference sequence). V was clipped by 5 bases and J by 6 bases; unmatched bases: 5. This CDR3 is built from 13 residues. The CDR3 sequence is CASSGQGLPEAFF. The DNA for the CDR3 is TGTGCCAGTAGTGGACAGGGCTTACCTGAAGCTTTCTTT. Based on the CDR3 plus reference TRBV19 and TRBJ1-1, the full variable domain is DGGITQSPKYLFRKEGQNVTLSCEQNLNHDAMYWYRQDPGQGLRLIYYSQIVNDFQKGDIAEGYSVSREKKESFPLTVTSAQKNPTAFYLCASSGQGLPEAFFGQGTRLTVV.

The J gene is TRBJ1-4, the V gene TRBV7-2, with 11 bases fitting TRBD1. The CDR3 totals 15 residues. The junction had 4 bases not matched to a gene; V was cut back by 4 bases and J by 6 bases. Germline V gene lookup returns CDR1 SGHTA and CDR2 FQGNSA. This chain's CDR3 is CASSSRTGGYEKLFF. The CDR3, as DNA: TGTGCCAGCAGCTCTCGGACAGGGGGCTATGAAAAACTGTTTTTT.

The chain joins TRBV5-8 to TRBJ2-2; no clear D gene. Germline lookup yields CDR1 SGHTS and CDR2 YDEGEE. The V end was cut by 4 bases, the J end by 1 base, with 11 bases between. This CDR3 region has 15 residues. For the CDR3, the DNA is TGTGCCAGCAGCCCTCTTACAAAGAACACCGGGGAGCTGTTTTTT. This encodes CASSPLTKNTGELFF.

This sequence joins TRBV12-3 or TRBV12-4 and TRBJ1-5; a possible D gene is TRBD1 (5 bases). The CDR3 sequence is 13 residues long. Trimming cost V 8 bases and J 4 bases, with 12 bases left between them. CDR3 sequence reads: CASGIQENQPQHF. DNA of the CDR3: TGTGCCAGCGGGATACAGGAGAATCAGCCCCAGCATTTT.